This T cell receptor (beta chain) was observed in a study of sequential checkpoint blockade in melanoma (dated by TCRdb to about 2019). With regard to the full study: Using 1:1 randomization, the trial assigned patients either to first-line nivolumab followed by ipilimumab (arm A) or to ipilimumab followed by nivolumab (arm B). Maintenance nivolumab came after each of the two trial sequences. Overall study outcomes, separate from this receptor: The model for predicting response that combines TCR metrics with mutation burden needs to be validated in larger, independent patient cohorts.

Comments on this clone: Its antigen remains unidentified. No base-level quality is on record; no much larger clone is a single base apart. In the same sample, other DNA sequences code for this CDR3.

Measured from the cysteine to the phenylalanine, the CDR3 is 19 residues long. The retained sequence is limited to the CDR3, 57 bases, with the frame set at the first base. Looking up the germline V gene yields CDR1 SGDLS and CDR2 YYNGEE. V ends up 1 base short and J 1 base short, with an unmatched junction base count of 14. TCRbeta CDR3 regions were immunosequenced from genomic DNA with the immunoSEQ Assay. Before high-throughput sequencing, the genomic DNA was amplified using bias-controlled multiplex PCR. Per the authors' processing: To quantify the absolute abundance of each unique TCRbeta CDR3 region, the sequences were collapsed and filtered. Clonality, defined as 1 minus Pielou's evenness, was calculated using only productive rearrangements. Clones with significantly greater frequencies in on-treatment versus baseline samples were identified using a previously published method. The table was pulled from immuneACCESS by TCRdb, which kept in-frame rearrangements only. Such tables lose some clones; where checked, under half of the loss comes from unresolved V genes, and the rest has no known cause. The V and J calls and the clone size are those of that table, but D and trimming were determined from the DNA. Recorded for this sample are 17,000 or so clones; 65% to 80% of them occurred a single time. 20% to 25% of the sample belongs to the ten largest clones.

The treatment or condition label for this specimen denotes: randomized to nivolumab then ipilimumab (arm A) or the reverse (arm B). None of the patients in the trial had previously been given DNA-damaging chemotherapy. Live CD3+CD8+ cells negative for CD19 and CD56 were sorted from thawed PBMCs on a FACS Aria II flow cytometer. The samples were obtained from melanoma patients enrolled in CheckMate 064, an open-label, randomized phase II trial testing sequential checkpoint blockade. Leukapheresis was used to collect peripheral blood mononuclear cells, which were then purified with Ficoll-Paque and frozen in human serum with about 10% DMSO. Immediately after sorting, the purity of sorted blood CD3+CD8+ cells was verified to be >95%, after which DNA was extracted.

This chain joins TRBV9 to TRBJ1-1, with 9 bases aligning to TRBD1. This clonotype was obtained from a human donor with melanoma. The specimen was CD8+ T cells sorted from blood (inferred from file names), collected from a patient given nivolumab and ipilimumab in sequence. The CDR3 in this case is CASSVNPGPGTGRNTEAFF. The DNA is as follows: TGTGCCAGCAGCGTAAACCCGGGCCCCGGGACAGGGAGGAACACTGAAGCTTTCTTT.